The 9 T cell receptor beta chains below all came from one sample that was sequenced in a study of Graves' ophthalmopathy and Graves' hyperthyroidism. The authors amplified TCR beta CDR3 regions from RNA transcripts. RT-PCR with HTBI primers came first, then second-round multiplex PCR. Each CDR3 protein gets one entry after TCRdb re-called the multiplex PCR reads with MiXCR. The table lists over a million distinct CDR3 sequences, around a third of them singletons, with 11% in the top ten. Input material: peripheral blood or thyroid tissue (not recorded which). These TCRs come from an adult man with Graves' hyperthyroidism.

Comment on this clonotype: This may come from a read error, since a much larger clone is one base off. This sequence joins TRBV7-3 and TRBJ1-1; D ambiguous. Germline CDR1 and CDR2: SGHTA and FQGTGA. This CDR3 spans 14 amino acids. The V end lost 5 bases, the J end lost 2 bases, and 12 bases lay between the germline ends. The DNA of the CDR3 is TGTGCCAGCAGCACCCGGGGAGGCAACACTGAAGCTTTCTTT. Translating it yields CASSTRGGNTEAFF.

The chain carries TRBV6-2 or TRBV6-3 and TRBJ2-7, with D possibly called TRBD1 or TRBD2 (6 bases each). CDR1 and CDR2 from the germline V gene are MNHEY and SVGEGT. V was clipped by 6 bases and J by 0 bases, with 15 bases between them. The CDR3 consists of 15 residues. The DNA for the CDR3 is TGTGCCAGCAGATCACAGGGACTTCCCTCCTACGAGCAGTACTTC. Residues: CASRSQGLPSYEQYF.

There are many counts of this clonotype. This chain links TRBV6-5 with TRBJ1-1; D is unresolved. Per germline, CDR1 MNHEY and CDR2 SVGAGI. V gave up 2 bases and J gave up 0 bases, with 10 bases separating them. The CDR3 is made up of 15 amino acids. CDR3 DNA sequence: TGTGCCAGCAGTTACAGTCGGACCATGAACACTGAAGCTTTCTTT. This encodes CASSYSRTMNTEAFF.

The chain recombines TRBV15 with TRBJ1-6, with D perhaps matching TRBD1 (6 bases). In germline, CDR1 is LNHNV, CDR2 YYDKDF (reference sequence). Between the trimmed V and J ends, which lost 3 bases and 7 bases, there was a span of 22 bases. The CDR3 has 18 residues. The CDR3, as DNA: TGTGCCACCAGCAGCCAAGACGTGTACAGGGCTGGCAATTCACCCCTCCACTTT. This gives the protein CATSSQDVYRAGNSPLHF.

This chain joins TRBV15 and TRBJ1-5, with D uncertain. Trimming removed 10 bases from V and 5 bases from J, with 18 bases in between. There are 14 residues in the CDR3. Germline V gene lookup returns CDR1 LNHNV and CDR2 YYDKDF (reference sequence). The DNA of the CDR3 is TGTGCCAGCAGAGATCAGTCAGGACATCAGCCCCAGCATTTT. This encodes CASRDQSGHQPQHF.

As regards this clonotype: The germline gene is not matched at one end of the junction; a read error may be the cause. The chain recombines TRBV10-3 with TRBJ1-2, with 8 bases aligning to TRBD1. CDR3 length equals 13 residues. Per germline, CDR1 ENHRY and CDR2 SYGVKD. The DNA for the CDR3 is TGTGCCAGCAGTGAGACAGGGGCCAGAGGCTACACCTTC. Amino acids: CASSETGARGYTF.

This clonotype was detected many times. The chain uses TRBV3-1 and TRBJ1-2; D may be TRBD1 (5 bases). Germline CDR1 reads LGHDT; CDR2 reads YNNKEL (reference sequence). The V end was cut by 4 bases, the J end by 6 bases, with 15 bases between. The CDR3 runs to 14 residues. CDR3 in amino acids: CASSPRGGEDGYTF. As DNA, the CDR3 is TGTGCCAGCAGCCCCCGGGGAGGGGAGGATGGCTACACCTTC.

The sample holds many counts of this clonotype. The V call is TRBV4-1, the J call TRBJ1-1; D is ambiguous. This CDR3 region has 15 residues. V was clipped by 1 base and J by 2 bases, with 11 bases between them. The germline V gene encodes CDR1 MGHRA and CDR2 YSYEKL. CDR3 sequence reads: CASSQVAEGNTEAFF. DNA of the CDR3: TGCGCCAGCAGCCAAGTGGCCGAGGGCAACACTGAAGCTTTCTTT.

This clonotype was seen repeatedly, ten times or more. The chain employs TRBV29-1 and TRBJ2-7; TRBD1 aligns across 8 bases. Germline CDR1 is SQVTM and CDR2 is ANQGSEA. The trim removed 4 bases at V and 2 bases at J, leaving 1 base unmatched. This CDR3 is 12 amino acids long. The chain's CDR3 is CSVGRGPYEQYF. The CDR3 nucleotides read TGCAGCGTTGGCAGGGGGCCCTACGAGCAGTACTTC.